The entry below gives a single TCR beta chain sequence along with its context. Antigen: not known. Genomic DNA, serving as template, underwent TCR beta VDJ and CDR3 profiling. TCRdb reprocessed the reads via MiXCR and lists one record per CDR3 protein. The sample has approximately 200,000 distinct CDR3 sequences, roughly half seen once. The data derive from a study of CD8+CD57+ T cells in acquired aplastic anemia. About the study: Sorted CD4+ and CD8+ cells yielded DNA averaging around 3.2 ug. About 9.8 million reads, on average, were obtained for CD4+ cells from healthy donors.

Germline V CDR1 and CDR2: DFQATT, SNEGSKA (reference sequence). This CDR3 has 15 residues. Trimming at V came to 3 bases and at J to 2 bases, leaving 3 bases not matched to a gene. Study-wide findings and caveats: Patients did not significantly differ from controls in CD8+ Simpson's diversity. It was found that fewer than 35 CD8+ CDR3 sequences were shared between patients and controls.

Sequencing used sorted CD4+, CD8+, or CD8+CD57+ T cells (not recorded which) from PBMCs. The receptor was isolated from a human donor in good health, serving as a control. The chain couples TRBV20-1 to TRBJ2-7; 14 bases align to TRBD2. CDR3 in DNA: TGCAGTGCTAGCCGACTAGCGGGAGGGCCCTACGAGCAGTACTTC. Encoded protein: CSASRLAGGPYEQYF.